The clone carrying this T cell receptor (beta chain) was seen a single time. In the study's own analysis: Amplification from reference gene primers served as the basis for estimated nucleated cell counts. The assay was immunoSEQ multiplex PCR, and TCRdb's table has in-frame clones only and misses some. For V, J and clone size, that table is used; D and trimming come from the DNA. The profile shows approximately 150,000 clones, 81% of them singletons. The sample belongs to a study of blood T cell repertoires in COVID-19. V shed 4 bases and J shed 0 bases, with 6 bases lying between them. This CDR3 spans 13 amino acids. CDR1 is MDHEN, CDR2 SYDVKM, per germline.

The chain links TRBV28 to TRBJ2-5, with a possible D match to TRBD2 (5 bases). The sample comprised peripheral blood. The sequence was obtained from a human donor in a cohort sampled during active COVID-19. The CDR3 sequence: CASSSDYQETQYF. CDR3 sequence (DNA): TGTGCCAGCAGTTCGGACTACCAAGAGACCCAGTACTTC.